This T cell receptor beta chain comes out of a study of cytomegalovirus exposure and HLA in healthy donors. PCR primers comprised 60 Vbeta and 13 Jbeta primers. The table came from immunoSEQ multiplex PCR; TCRdb's copy has only in-frame clones and leaves some out. The sample includes approximately 100,000 clones, around 75% of them seen just once. Whole-study findings and limits: Clonal expansion was found to be greater in HLA-associated TCR beta chains than in equally common others in a later analysis. Reportedly, diagnosis of cytomegalovirus status by the classifier showed high specificity and sensitivity.

A few counts support this clone. Its specificity is unknown. Trimming took 6 bases from V and 9 from J; bases not matched to a gene: 8. The germline CDR1 and CDR2 sequences are MRHNA and SNTAGT. CDR3 length equals 15 residues. The source is a man aged 50-60 years in good health and CMV-seronegative. Sequencing input: PBMCs. This chain uses TRBV6-4 with TRBJ2-1, with 13 bases that match TRBD2. The CDR3 DNA reads as TGTGCCAGCAGCCAACTAGCGGGGGGGGTTGGTGAGCAGTTCTTC. This codes for CASSQLAGGVGEQFF.